The entry below describes one T cell receptor beta chain. Its antigen remains unknown. The data belong to a study of Graves' ophthalmopathy and Graves' hyperthyroidism. Study-level findings and limits: Prediction of ophthalmopathy progression reached around 70% sensitivity and approximately 75% specificity.

Certain patients were not enrolled. These were patients with other autoimmune diseases, uncontrolled infections, pregnancy or lactation. A diagnosis was made from clinical symptoms together with serum thyroxine, TRAb, thyroid ultrasound and orbital computed tomography. Beta-chain TCR CDR3 regions were amplified from RNA transcripts. In the first round, RT-PCR was carried out with HTBI primers, and a multiplex PCR formed the second round. TCRdb itself ran the multiplex PCR reads through MiXCR, one entry per CDR3 protein. This sample has 350,000 to 450,000 distinct CDR3 sequences; roughly 18% occur once, and the top ten carry around 1.6%. The clonotype was recovered from a woman aged 18-35 years with Graves' ophthalmopathy. Specimen: peripheral blood.

CDR3 amino acids: CASSPRTVMNTGELFF. Written as DNA, the CDR3 is TGTGCCAGTAGTCCCCGGACAGTTATGAACACCGGGGAGCTGTTTTTT. The chain is built from TRBV19 and TRBJ2-2; D is possibly TRBD1 (6 bases). This CDR3 contains 16 residues. The germline CDR1 and CDR2 sequences are LNHDA and SQIVND (reference sequence). Trimming removed 5 bases from V and 1 base from J, with 14 bases in between.